Given below is one T cell receptor (beta chain) in context. The data derive from a study of blood T cells in healthy people across ages. Trimming at V came to 6 bases and at J to 6 bases, leaving 8 bases not matched to a gene. Germline V gene sequence: CDR1 ENHRY, CDR2 SYGVKD. CDR3 length equals 15 residues. Combining a sample-barcoded 5' primer with a J-beta primer mix, a second PCR ran for roughly 7 to 12 cycles. Tagging of each cDNA molecule was performed by a template-switch adaptor with 12 random nucleotides. MiXCR, applied by TCRdb to the 5' RACE reads, yields one record per CDR3 protein. The sample gives fewer than 900,000 distinct CDR3 sequences, under 40% of which show up once; approximately 12% is in the top ten.

What was sequenced was blood. This sequence was found in a young man in good health. The chain recombines TRBV10-3 with TRBJ2-3, with 11 nucleotides matching TRBD2. The CDR3: CAISRGTSGEDTQYF. The CDR3 DNA reads TGTGCCATCAGCCGCGGGACTAGCGGCGAGGATACGCAGTATTTT.